Here is one T cell receptor beta chain with its context. Antigen unknown. At the DNA level, this CDR3 is encoded by other sequences in the same sample as well. Germline CDR1 and CDR2: SGHRS and YFSETQ. Trimming took off 4 bases at V and 4 bases at J, with 14 bases between the two ends. This CDR3 is built from 14 residues. This sample is drawn from a study of shared clonotypes between healthy human individuals. Study conclusions and caveats: Rarefaction indicated that sorted-subset sequencing remained incomplete although depth was large.

Data came from immunoSEQ multiplex PCR; TCRdb stores just in-frame clones and leaves some out. Of 2.5 million or so clones listed, approximately 92% are singletons. This sequence joins TRBV5-1 and TRBJ1-1, with D perhaps matching TRBD1 (5 bases). This TCR was sampled from a man younger than 35 in good health. Sequencing was carried out using naive CD4+ T cells sorted from blood. Regarding subset: CD45RA+ positively selected. Here the CDR3 reads CASSGQGGGTEAFF. CDR3 coding DNA: TGCGCCAGCAGCGGGCAGGGCGGGGGCACTGAAGCTTTCTTT.